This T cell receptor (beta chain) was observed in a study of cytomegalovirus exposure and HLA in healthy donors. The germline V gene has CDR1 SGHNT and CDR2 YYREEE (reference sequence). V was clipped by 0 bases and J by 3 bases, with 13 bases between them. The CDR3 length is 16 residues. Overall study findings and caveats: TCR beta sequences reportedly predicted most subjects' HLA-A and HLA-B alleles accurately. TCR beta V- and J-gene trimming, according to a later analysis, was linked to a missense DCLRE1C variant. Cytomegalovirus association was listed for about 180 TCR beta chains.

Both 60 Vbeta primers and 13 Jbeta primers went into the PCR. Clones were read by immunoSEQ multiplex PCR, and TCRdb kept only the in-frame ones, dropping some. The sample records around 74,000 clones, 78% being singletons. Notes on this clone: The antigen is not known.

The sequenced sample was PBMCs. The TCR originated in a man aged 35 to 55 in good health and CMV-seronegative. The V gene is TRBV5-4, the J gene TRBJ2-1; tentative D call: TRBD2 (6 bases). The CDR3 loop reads CASSLDSGGFYNEQFF. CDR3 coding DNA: TGTGCCAGCAGCTTGGACTCCGGGGGTTTCTACAATGAGCAGTTCTTC.